This passage covers 28 T cell receptor beta chains from one sample sequenced in a study of blood T cells in healthy people across ages. Combining a sample-barcoded 5' primer with a J-beta primer mix, a second PCR ran for roughly 7 to 11 cycles. MiXCR was run by TCRdb on the 5' RACE reads, yielding one entry per CDR3 protein. The profile shows over a million distinct CDR3 sequences, around 40% of them singletons. Sequencing was carried out using blood. The receptors were gathered from a woman aged 18-29 years in good health.

This rearrangement joins TRBV27 to TRBJ2-1; no reliable D call. The J call is uncertain, as TRBJ2-7 better fits the DNA end. CDR1 and CDR2 (germline): MNHEY, SMNVEV (reference sequence). The CDR3 is 15 amino acids. Here the CDR3 DNA reads TGTGCCAGCAGTTTAATGGGTGATGCCTACAATGAGCAGTACTTC. This codes for CASSLMGDAYNEQYF.

This clonotype showed up just a few times. The chain couples TRBV29-1 to TRBJ1-2; no reliable D call. The V end was cut by 5 bases, the J end by 8 bases, with 12 bases between. Germline values: CDR1 SQVTM, CDR2 ANQGSEA. This CDR3 has 11 residues. The CDR3 DNA is TGCAGCGTTCGCACCTTAGGCGGCTACACCTTC. This encodes CSVRTLGGYTF.

V usage is TRBV21-1 and J usage is TRBJ1-5; the DNA was not used to check the table's D call, TRBD1. TRBV21-1 is marked as a pseudogene. This CDR3 contains 17 residues. CDR3 sequence reads: CASSKDNGRRSNQPQHF. DNA for the CDR3: TGTGCCAGCAGCAAAGATAACGGGCGGCGGAGCAATCAGCCCCAGCATTTT.

The chain uses TRBV12-3 or TRBV12-4 and TRBJ1-5; D is perhaps TRBD1 (5 bases). V dropped 2 bases and J dropped 0 bases, with 20 bases sitting between them. This CDR3 comprises 19 residues. The CDR3 loop is CASSLKGRGLLYSNQPQHF. The CDR3, as DNA: TGTGCCAGCAGTTTAAAAGGGAGGGGCCTCCTATATAGCAATCAGCCCCAGCATTTT.

The chain joins TRBV7-9 to TRBJ2-5; 8 positions agree with TRBD1. The J call may be wrong; the DNA end is better matched by TRBJ2-7. CDR1 and CDR2 (germline): SEHNR, FQNEAQ (reference sequence). The CDR3 length is 14 residues. CDR3 sequence reads: CASSATGEPYEQYF. CDR3 coding DNA: TGTGCCAGCAGCGCGACAGGGGAACCCTACGAGCAGTACTTC.

This clonotype was seen many times. The V gene is TRBV7-2, the J gene TRBJ2-5; the match to TRBD1 covers 8 bases. The germline CDR1 and CDR2 sequences are SGHTA and FQGNSA. V lost 1 base to trimming and J lost 4 bases; unmatched junction nucleotides: 5. This CDR3 is 15 amino acids long. CDR3 sequence (DNA): TGTGCCAGCAGCTTAGTTACAGGGGGTTTAGAGACCCAGTACTTC. It is translated as CASSLVTGGLETQYF. Full variable domain (remainder filled in from reference TRBV7-2 and TRBJ2-5): GAGVSQSPSNKVTEKGKDVELRCDPISGHTALYWYRQSLGQGLEFLIYFQGNSAPDKSGLPSDRFSAERTGGSVSTLTIQRTQQEDSAVYLCASSLVTGGLETQYFGPGTRLLVL.

This clonotype was seen a handful of times. The chain has TRBV20-1 and TRBJ1-1; D might be TRBD1 (6 bases). Trimming took off 5 bases at V and 2 bases at J, with 15 bases between the two ends. This CDR3 is 14 amino acids long. Germline values: CDR1 DFQATT, CDR2 SNEGSKA (reference sequence). CDR3 sequence: CSASVRGPNTEAFF. The CDR3 nucleotides read TGCAGTGCTTCAGTCAGGGGACCAAACACTGAAGCTTTCTTT.

The chain uses TRBV24-1 and TRBJ2-1; weak D call: TRBD1 (6 bases). Deletions cut 2 bases from V and 3 bases from J, with 10 bases between. Germline CDR1 and CDR2: KGHDR and SFDVKD. The length of the CDR3 is 15 residues. CDR3 residues: CATSDSTGNYNEQFF. Written as DNA, the CDR3 is TGTGCCACCAGTGATTCCACAGGGAACTACAATGAGCAGTTCTTC.

The chain combines TRBV7-9 with TRBJ2-4; 7 nucleotides agree with TRBD2. Germline CDR1 SEHNR, CDR2 FQNEAQ (reference sequence). CDR3 length: 18 residues. V shed 4 bases and J 3 bases; nucleotides not matched to a gene: 15. The CDR3, as DNA: TGTGCCAGCAGCTCTCCCCGGACTAGTGGGCGACTCAAAAACATTCAGTACTTC. This sequence encodes CASSSPRTSGRLKNIQYF.

The rearrangement links TRBV29-1 to TRBJ2-5; 15 nucleotides align to TRBD2. The better agreement between TRBJ2-7 and the DNA end casts doubt on the J call. The germline gives CDR1 SQVTM, CDR2 ANQGSEA. CDR3 length equals 14 residues. CDR3 sequence: CSFRGLAGGGEQYF. DNA of the CDR3: TGCAGCTTCCGGGGACTAGCGGGAGGAGGCGAGCAGTACTTC.

The table lists this clonotype with a count of one. The chain carries TRBV20-1 and TRBJ1-5, with D perhaps TRBD1 (5 bases). This CDR3 has 15 residues. Germline-derived CDR1 and CDR2 are DFQATT and SNEGSKA (reference sequence). V dropped 4 bases and J dropped 6 bases, with 19 bases sitting between them. The CDR3 sequence: CSANMGNRDGQPQHF. Written as DNA, the CDR3 is TGCAGTGCTAACATGGGGAATAGGGACGGTCAGCCCCAGCATTTT.

This clonotype was found once. Sequence at one end of the junction differs from germline and may be a read error. The gene calls are TRBV11-2 and TRBJ2-4, with 7 bases aligning to TRBD1. The J call is doubtful: the DNA matches TRBJ2-7 better. Per germline, CDR1 SGHAT and CDR2 FQNNGV. The CDR3 is 16 amino acids. As DNA, the CDR3 is TGTGCCTGCAGCTTAGAGGTGACAGGGTTCCCCTACGAGCAGTACTTC. Amino acids: CACSLEVTGFPYEQYF.

This clonotype was counted only a few times. J is TRBJ2-2 and V is TRBV20-1; no clear D. The CDR3 length is 15 residues. Germline CDR1 reads DFQATT; CDR2 reads SNEGSKA (reference sequence). The germline V and J ends were trimmed by 4 bases and 0 bases, with 12 bases remaining between them. The CDR3 nucleotides are TGCAGTGCTATTCTTGGGCGACCGAACACCGGGGAGCTGTTTTTT. This translates into CSAILGRPNTGELFF.

The rearrangement uses TRBV12-3 or TRBV12-4 and TRBJ2-1; 14 nucleotides line up with TRBD2. CDR3 length: 15 residues. After removal of 2 bases from V and 8 bases from J, the junction contained 2 bases not matched to a gene. The CDR3 DNA follows: TGTGCCAGCAGTTTATTGGGACTAGCGGGAGATGAGCAGTTCTTC. As protein: CASSLLGLAGDEQFF.

There are a few counts of this clonotype. J is TRBJ1-5 and V is TRBV7-2; D unresolved. CDR1 is SGHTA and CDR2 is FQGNSA in the germline V gene. V was cut by 2 bases and J by 3 bases, with 5 bases left in between. The CDR3 runs to 13 residues. The CDR3 reads CASSLQFNQPQHF. In DNA, the CDR3 is TGTGCCAGCAGCTTACAGTTCAATCAGCCCCAGCATTTT.

The rearrangement uses TRBV6-6 and TRBJ2-3; the D gene could be TRBD1 or TRBD2 (5 bases each). This CDR3 spans 12 amino acids. The V gene lost 2 bases and the J gene lost 11 bases, with 11 bases spanning the gap. CDR1 is MNHNY and CDR2 is SVGAGI in the germline V gene (reference sequence). The DNA for the CDR3 is TGTGCCAGCAGTTACGGGGGAGAGATGCAGTATTTT. Amino acid sequence: CASSYGGEMQYF.

CDR3 in DNA: TGTGCCAGCATTGACGGACGGAAATACGAGCAGTACTTC. As protein: CASIDGRKYEQYF. The chain joins TRBV6-5 to TRBJ2-7; D is unresolved. V was shortened by 7 bases and J by 4 bases, with 14 bases between the two germline ends. This CDR3 has 13 residues. Per germline, CDR1 MNHEY and CDR2 SVGAGI.

The V and J genes are TRBV29-1 and TRBJ1-2; 11 bases agree with TRBD1. The CDR3 spans 14 residues. Per germline, CDR1 SQVTM and CDR2 ANQGSEA. J was trimmed by 6 bases and V by 3 bases; bases with no gene match: 6. The CDR3 region is CSVELGQGVDGYTF. The DNA for the CDR3 is TGCAGCGTTGAGCTGGGACAGGGGGTCGATGGCTACACCTTC.

This clonotype was counted a few times. V gene TRBV25-1 combines with J gene TRBJ2-1; possible D gene TRBD2, 5 bases. CDR3 length: 12 amino acids. Germline loops: CDR1 MGHDK, CDR2 SYGVNS. The ends were cut back, 5 bases at V and 10 bases at J, with 12 bases in the middle. DNA of the CDR3: TGTGCCAGCAGTTATGGTTCGGGGGAGCAGTTCTTC. Its translation: CASSYGSGEQFF.

Ten or more counts support this clonotype. The gene calls are TRBV9 and TRBJ1-2; TRBD1 agrees at 9 bases. CDR3 length equals 14 residues. Germline loops: CDR1 SGDLS, CDR2 YYNGEE. V shed 3 bases, J shed 5 bases, and the junction held 5 bases outside the gene matches. The CDR3 sequence is CASSAGQGNYGYTF. The DNA for the CDR3 is TGTGCCAGCAGCGCGGGACAGGGTAATTATGGCTACACCTTC. The variable domain in full, completed from reference TRBV9 and TRBJ1-2, reads DSGVTQTPKHLITATGQRVTLRCSPRSGDLSVYWYQQSLDQGLQFLIQYYNGEERAKGNILERFSAQQFPDLHSELNLSSLELGDSALYFCASSAGQGNYGYTFGSGTRLTVV.

CDR3 nucleotides: TGTGCCAGCAGTGAAAGTGTTAGGGGACTAAGCAATGAGCAGTTCTTC. Its protein product is CASSESVRGLSNEQFF. The chain uses TRBV2 and TRBJ2-1; 7 bases map to TRBD2. J gave up 6 bases and V 2 bases, and 10 bases lay outside the gene matches. Germline V gene sequence: CDR1 SNHLY, CDR2 FYNNEI. The CDR3 loop spans 16 amino acids.

The gene calls are TRBV14 and TRBJ2-1; TRBD1 or TRBD2 may be the D gene (5 bases each). Trimming took 4 bases from V and 8 from J, leaving 15 bases between them. CDR3 length: 14 residues. Germline lookup yields CDR1 SGHDN and CDR2 FVKESK. CDR3 bases: TGTGCCAGCAGCCGCAGGAGAGGGGACCATGAGCAGTTCTTC. It codes for CASSRRRGDHEQFF.

This clonotype appeared a few times. At one boundary the junction diverges from the germline segment, which might be a read error. The rearrangement uses TRBV20-1 and TRBJ1-2; D unresolved. The CDR3 contains 15 residues. Germline CDR1 and CDR2: DFQATT and SNEGSKA (reference sequence). The CDR3 region is CSAPIRLSLNYGYTF. The DNA of the CDR3 is TGCAGTGCCCCAATTCGGCTGTCCCTTAACTATGGTTACACCTTC.

The rearrangement links TRBV4-3 to TRBJ2-5; 9 bases line up with TRBD2. The J call may be mistaken, given a closer DNA end match to TRBJ2-7. Germline values: CDR1 LGHNA, CDR2 YSLEER. The CDR3 runs 15 residues. The CDR3 reads CASSQGETSGYEQYF. The DNA for the CDR3 is TGCGCCAGCAGCCAAGGCGAGACTAGCGGCTACGAGCAGTACTTC.

This clonotype was recorded only once. The chain employs TRBV24-1 and TRBJ2-1; tentative D call: TRBD2 (6 bases). The germline V and J ends were trimmed by 5 bases and 2 bases, with 12 bases remaining between them. There are 15 residues in the CDR3. CDR1 is KGHDR and CDR2 is SFDVKD in the germline V gene. In nucleotides, the CDR3 is TGTGCCACCAGTGGTCTAGCGAGCCCCTACAATGAGCAGTTCTTC. Amino acid sequence: CATSGLASPYNEQFF.

The V gene is TRBV29-1, the J gene TRBJ2-3, with 9 bases aligning to TRBD1. Germline V gene data show CDR1 as SQVTM and CDR2 as ANQGSEA. The V and J ends lost 6 bases and 6 bases, in that order; junction bases with no gene match: 10. The CDR3 totals 14 residues. Written as DNA, the CDR3 is TGCAGCGTAGAGACAGGGGGAGTAGCGGATACGCAGTATTTT. Translating it yields CSVETGGVADTQYF.

This clonotype was seen a handful of times. The CDR3 reads CASGLFGFNQPQHF. For the CDR3, the DNA is TGTGCTAGTGGTTTGTTCGGGTTTAATCAGCCCCAGCATTTT. This sequence joins TRBV12-5 and TRBJ1-5, with D unresolved. The germline V gene encodes CDR1 LGHNT and CDR2 FRNRAP. V was clipped by 2 bases and J by 4 bases, with 9 bases between them. The CDR3 spans 14 residues.

V and J are TRBV24-1 and TRBJ1-2; D is uncertain. The V end lost 1 base, the J end lost 2 bases, and 4 bases lay between the germline ends. This CDR3 is 13 amino acids long. The germline CDR1 and CDR2 sequences are KGHDR and SFDVKD. DNA of the CDR3: TGTGCCACCAGTGATTTCTCCAACTATGGCTACACCTTC. Protein: CATSDFSNYGYTF.